This TCR beta chain was sequenced for a study of blood T cell repertoires in COVID-19. Assay used: immunoSEQ multiplex PCR; TCRdb lists only in-frame clones, some missing. The sample holds about 150,000 clones, approximately 91% seen once. From germline, CDR1 is LNHDA and CDR2 SQIVND (reference sequence). The V gene end was trimmed by 5 bases and the J gene end by 9 bases; junction bases not matched to a gene: 13. The length of the CDR3 is 15 residues. Source material: peripheral blood. The chain has TRBV19 and TRBJ1-2, with TRBD1 matching over 9 bases. This receptor was identified in a man in his forties or fifties with acute or convalescent COVID-19. CDR3 amino acids: CASSSGTGGFNRYTF. CDR3 DNA sequence: TGTGCCAGTAGTTCGGGTACAGGGGGCTTTAATCGCTACACCTTC.